This T cell receptor beta chain was obtained from a study of shared clonotypes between healthy human individuals. The overall study: CD4 naive and CD4 memory each took three plates per donor, while CD8 naive took two and CD8 memory one. Study-level results: Sequencing depth was expected to affect clonotype sharing among donors.

Between the trimmed V and J ends, which lost 5 bases and 3 bases, there was a span of 13 bases. CDR1 and CDR2 (germline): SEHNR, FQNEAQ (reference sequence). This CDR3 spans 14 amino acids. As handled by the study authors: Filtering differed since immunoSEQ provided only junctions, with no quality scores. The method was immunoSEQ multiplex PCR; TCRdb's version includes in-frame clones alone and lacks a portion of them. V, J and clone size are those of that table, while D and trimming were read from the DNA. This sample yields about 800,000 clones, of which 96% are seen a single time; less than 0.3% belongs to the top ten. To note about this clone: Its antigen is undetermined.

Positively selected for CCR7, the CD45RO-negative cells used as naive CD8 cells excluded terminally differentiated effector memory CD45RA+ cells. Donors comprised healthy HIV-negative adults lacking recent acute infections or vaccinations. Sample: naive CD8+ T cells sorted from blood. The receptor was isolated from a man younger than 45 in good health. This rearrangement joins TRBV7-9 to TRBJ2-5; possible D gene TRBD1, 5 bases. The CDR3 loop reads CASSRTGREETQYF. The CDR3 DNA sequence: TGTGCCAGCAGCCGTACTGGCAGGGAAGAGACCCAGTACTTC.